The 13 T cell receptor beta chains below were found in one sample sequenced in a study of regulatory and conventional T cells in RAG deficiency. The sorted conventional CD4+ T cells were CD25-low and CD127-high, with genomic DNA sequenced. Data came from immunoSEQ multiplex PCR; TCRdb stores just in-frame clones and leaves some out. Altogether tens of thousands of clones are present, roughly 96% being singletons, with the ten largest covering over 0.35%. The data also belong to a second study, concerning regulatory T cells. That study reports: The primer mix had 52 TRBV and 13 TRBJ primers.

The sample comprised CD25- CD4+ T cells sorted from blood. The receptors originated from a human donor in good health.

The chain uses TRBV30 and TRBJ1-1; D unclear. This CDR3 has 12 residues. V was trimmed by 5 bases and J by 1 base, leaving 8 bases between them. Germline CDR1 is GTSNPN and CDR2 is SVGIG (reference sequence). Here the CDR3 reads CAWGHQNTEAFF. In DNA form, the CDR3 reads TGTGCCTGGGGGCATCAGAACACTGAAGCTTTCTTT.

This clone came up a few times. The V gene is TRBV5-1, the J gene TRBJ1-3, with D perhaps matching TRBD1 (6 bases). Germline V gene sequence: CDR1 SGHRS, CDR2 YFSETQ. This CDR3 contains 14 residues. V was clipped by 3 bases and J by 4 bases, with 11 bases between them. The CDR3 region has the DNA TGCGCCAGCAGCTCCGACAGGACGGGAAACACCATATATTTT. Translating it yields CASSSDRTGNTIYF.

V and J are TRBV6-4 and TRBJ2-1, with 9 bases matching TRBD2. This CDR3 is 15 amino acids long. Germline V gene lookup returns CDR1 MRHNA and CDR2 SNTAGT. V was pared by 2 bases and J by 5 bases, with 4 bases of the junction left unmatched. CDR3 region: CASSDRGTSNNEQFF. The CDR3 DNA is TGTGCCAGCAGTGACCGGGGGACTAGCAACAATGAGCAGTTCTTC.

This chain links TRBV7-9 with TRBJ1-2; possible D gene TRBD1, 5 bases. The CDR3 totals 14 residues. V lost 1 base to trimming and J lost 7 bases, with 13 bases between them. The V gene's germline CDR1 is SEHNR and CDR2 FQNEAQ (reference sequence). In nucleotides, the CDR3 is TGTGCCAGCAGCTTAGAAGGCAGGGTGGGTGGCTACACCTTC. Protein sequence: CASSLEGRVGGYTF.

This clone was observed a single time. The chain links TRBV18 to TRBJ2-5, with D tentatively TRBD2 (6 bases). The CDR3 loop spans 14 amino acids. Germline V gene lookup returns CDR1 KGHSH and CDR2 LQKENI. V lost 2 bases and J 5 bases, leaving 12 bases between the germline ends. CDR3 loop: CASSPLGGKETQYF. The CDR3 bases are TGTGCCAGCTCACCATTGGGAGGCAAGGAGACCCAGTACTTC.

This clone showed up just once. The V call is TRBV5-5, the J call TRBJ2-7; 8 positions agree with TRBD2. V gave up 4 bases and J gave up 0 bases; unmatched junction bases: 6. The CDR3 spans 15 residues. The V gene's germline CDR1 is SGHKS and CDR2 YYEKEE (reference sequence). The CDR3 coding sequence is TGTGCCAGCAGCCGGGGGGGATCCATCTCCTACGAGCAGTACTTC. Protein product: CASSRGGSISYEQYF.

The J gene is TRBJ1-1, the V gene TRBV5-1; 9 positions agree with TRBD1. Per the germline V gene, CDR1 is SGHRS and CDR2 is YFSETQ. This CDR3 is built from 15 residues. V trimming: 3 bases; J trimming: 2 bases; junction bases outside the gene matches: 5. The chain's CDR3 is CASSWGQGGNTEAFF. For the CDR3, the DNA is TGCGCCAGCAGCTGGGGACAGGGAGGAAACACTGAAGCTTTCTTT. The variable domain in full, completed from reference TRBV5-1 and TRBJ1-1, reads KAGVTQTPRYLIKTRGQQVTLSCSPISGHRSVSWYQQTPGQGLQFLFEYFSETQRNKGNFPGRFSGRQFSNSRSEMNVSTLELGDSALYLCASSWGQGGNTEAFFGQGTRLTVV.

This clone occurred once. The chain employs TRBV18 and TRBJ2-7, with TRBD2 matching over 12 bases. From germline, CDR1 is KGHSH and CDR2 LQKENI. The V gene end was trimmed by 4 bases and the J gene end by 3 bases; junction bases not matched to a gene: 7. CDR3 length: 16 amino acids. The CDR3 reads CASSRPWTSGIYEQYF. CDR3 in DNA: TGTGCCAGCTCACGACCTTGGACTAGCGGGATCTACGAGCAGTACTTC. Combining the CDR3 with reference TRBV18 and TRBJ2-7 gives the whole variable domain NAGVMQNPRHLVRRRGQEARLRCSPMKGHSHVYWYRQLPEEGLKFMVYLQKENIIDESGMPKERFSAEFPKEGPSILRIQQVVRGDSAAYFCASSRPWTSGIYEQYFGPGTRLTVT.

CDR3: CASSQGQHTEAFF. CDR3 coding DNA: TGTGCCAGCAGTCAGGGACAGCACACTGAAGCTTTCTTT. V is TRBV14 and J is TRBJ1-1, with 7 bases matching TRBD1. The junction had 4 bases not matched to a gene; V was cut back by 6 bases and J by 3 bases. CDR1 is SGHDN, CDR2 FVKESK, per germline. The CDR3 length is 13 residues.

This clone was found once. The V gene is TRBV21-1, the J gene TRBJ2-6; the tabulated D call, TRBD1, remains unverified against the DNA. TRBV21-1 is a known pseudogene. The CDR3 runs 13 residues. CDR3 region: CAPSISGANVLTF. CDR3 in DNA: TGTGCCCCCAGTATCTCTGGGGCCAACGTCCTGACTTTC.

The J gene is TRBJ1-1, the V gene TRBV19; D not resolved. V was cut by 0 bases and J by 1 base, with 9 bases left in between. CDR3 length equals 15 residues. Germline V gene lookup returns CDR1 LNHDA and CDR2 SQIVND (reference sequence). CDR3 in amino acids: CASSIDPRANTEAFF. The CDR3 nucleotides read TGTGCCAGTAGTATAGATCCGCGGGCGAACACTGAAGCTTTCTTT.

The chain carries TRBV4-3 and TRBJ2-6; 10 nucleotides match TRBD1. This CDR3 is built from 19 residues. V shed 0 bases, J shed 1 base, and the junction held 6 bases outside the gene matches. Germline loops: CDR1 LGHNA, CDR2 YSLEER. In DNA form, the CDR3 reads TGCGCCAGCAGCCAAGAGATAGACAGGGGGCTTTCTGGGGCCAACGTCCTGACTTTC. It encodes CASSQEIDRGLSGANVLTF.

This clone was seen only once. This sequence joins TRBV25-1 and TRBJ1-2, with TRBD1 matching over 7 bases. Trimming took 3 bases from V and 1 from J; bases not matched to a gene: 8. This CDR3 is built from 16 residues. Germline values: CDR1 MGHDK, CDR2 SYGVNS. The CDR3 protein is CASSEGGQASNYGYTF. CDR3 DNA sequence: TGTGCCAGCAGTGAGGGAGGACAGGCGAGTAACTATGGCTACACCTTC.